A selection of T cell receptor beta chains follows, all from one sample in a study of regulatory T cells in long-lasting Graves disease. TCRdb used MiXCR to reprocess the multiplex PCR reads, holding one entry per CDR3 protein. The sample carries around 250,000 distinct CDR3 sequences, 15% to 20% recorded once. In addition, the sample was reused for a study of T cells in Graves' hyperthyroidism and ophthalmopathy.

Sequenced material: peripheral blood mononuclear cells (PBMCs), taken at new diagnosis, from a patient treated with antithyroid drugs. These receptor sequences come from a woman aged 30 to 39 with Graves disease. CDR3s include the opening cysteine and the closing phenylalanine or tryptophan. The order of the fields is D gene, J gene, V gene, clone size, CDR3 length, CDR3 protein, CDR3 DNA. The D gene is left open where the match is weak. The size of a clone is reported for some rows only, either as once, few or many, or as a class for expanded clones.

>.|TRBJ1-5|TRBV25-1|.|14
CASGIGVGDQPPHF
TGTGCCAGCGGAATAGGGGTTGGGGATCAGCCCCCGCATTTT
>.|TRBJ2-5|TRBV4-1|many|14
CASSQEYSQETQYF
TGCGCCAGCAGCCAAGAATACAGCCAAGAGACCCAGTACTTC
>.|TRBJ2-7|TRBV18|.|12
CASSQRGLEQYF
TGTGCCAGCTCACAACGGGGGCTCGAGCAGTACTTC
>.|TRBJ2-3|TRBV13|many|16
CASSLLQTPGTDTQYF
TGCGCCAGCAGCCTCCTCCAGACACCCGGCACAGATACGCAGTATTTT
>.|TRBJ1-1|TRBV4-1|many|16
CASSQDLGAPNTEAFF
TGCGCCAGCAGCCAAGATCTAGGGGCCCCGAACACTGAAGCTTTCTTT
>TRBD2|TRBJ2-1|TRBV6-1|many|13
CASASGDYNEQFF
TGTGCCAGCGCAAGCGGGGACTACAATGAGCAGTTCTTC
>.|TRBJ1-4|TRBV12-3/TRBV12-4|many|13
CASRDATNEKLFF
TGTGCCAGCAGGGATGCAACTAATGAAAAACTGTTTTTT
>TRBD1|TRBJ1-1|TRBV7-2|many|15
CASSRTGGAATEAFF
TGTGCCAGCAGCCGGACAGGGGGGGCGGCCACTGAAGCTTTCTTT
>.|TRBJ1-4|TRBV18|many|15
CASSPPGHRDEKLFF
TGTGCCAGCTCACCACCGGGACATCGTGATGAAAAACTGTTTTTT
>TRBD2|TRBJ2-3|TRBV20-1|.|13
CSASGGSRYTQYF
TGCAGTGCTAGCGGGGGGAGCAGGTATACGCAGTATTTT
>.|TRBJ1-6|TRBV3-1|many|12
CASSQVDSPLHF
TGTGCCAGCAGCCAAGTCGATTCACCCCTCCACTTT
>.|TRBJ1-1|TRBV7-6|many|14
CASSLSLGGTEAFF
TGTGCCAGCAGCTTAAGCCTAGGGGGGACTGAAGCTTTCTTT
>.|TRBJ2-3|TRBV20-1|many|13
CSALLGGTDTQYF
TGCAGTGCACTACTGGGCGGTACAGATACGCAGTATTTT
>.|TRBJ2-5|TRBV6-2/TRBV6-3|many|14
CASRPPFVQETQYF
TGTGCCAGCAGGCCTCCCTTCGTCCAAGAGACCCAGTACTTC
>.|TRBJ1-1|TRBV3-1|many|14
CASNDGPATPEAFF
TGTGCCAGCAATGATGGCCCGGCTACCCCTGAAGCTTTCTTT
>TRBD2|TRBJ2-5|TRBV15|many|15
CATRGGLAEAETQYF
TGTGCCACCAGAGGAGGACTAGCTGAAGCGGAGACCCAGTACTTC
>TRBD1|TRBJ2-7|TRBV28|many|17
CASSLSFRTGGWYEQYF
TGTGCCAGCAGTTTATCCTTCCGGACAGGGGGTTGGTACGAGCAGTACTTC
>.|TRBJ2-1|TRBV11-2|many|14
CASNSGSSYNEQFF
TGTGCCAGCAACTCCGGGAGCTCCTACAATGAGCAGTTCTTC
>TRBD1|TRBJ2-5|TRBV19|many|15
CASSPAGTGGETQYF
TGTGCCAGTAGCCCCGCGGGGACAGGGGGAGAGACCCAGTACTTC
>.|TRBJ1-2|TRBV2|many|18
CASSEAQVRGREHYGYTF
TGTGCCAGCAGTGAAGCGCAAGTACGGGGTCGGGAGCACTATGGCTACACCTTC
>.|TRBJ1-1|TRBV19|few|15
CASSIASFGPMEAFF
TGTGCCAGTAGTATAGCCTCATTCGGGCCCATGGAAGCTTTCTTT
>.|TRBJ2-1|TRBV14|.|15
CASSPRANSYNEQFF
TGTGCCAGCAGCCCCCGCGCGAACTCGTACAATGAGCAGTTCTTC
>.|TRBJ2-5|TRBV7-2|many|15
CASAFDRMVQETQYF
TGTGCCAGCGCGTTCGACAGGATGGTCCAAGAGACCCAGTACTTC
>.|TRBJ1-5|TRBV28|many|12
CASSDHGQPQHF
TGTGCCAGCAGTGACCACGGGCAGCCCCAGCATTTT
>.|TRBJ2-1|TRBV5-4|many|15
CASSLGGGAGNEQFF
TGTGCCAGCAGCTTGGGGGGGGGGGCCGGCAATGAGCAGTTCTTC
>.|TRBJ1-6|TRBV5-5|.|16
CASSLRGGTYNSPLHF
TGTGCCAGCAGCTTGAGAGGTGGCACCTATAATTCACCCCTCCACTTT
>.|TRBJ2-2|TRBV3-1|many|17
CASSQEGGPVYTGELFF
TGTGCCAGCAGCCAGGAGGGGGGGCCGGTATACACCGGGGAGCTGTTTTTT
>TRBD1|TRBJ1-1|TRBV5-4|.|14
CASSFKGGLSEAFF
TGTGCCAGCAGCTTTAAAGGGGGCTTATCTGAAGCTTTCTTT
>.|TRBJ1-4|TRBV7-2|many|13
CASSRDGGEKLFF
TGTGCCAGCAGCCGGGACGGGGGGGAAAAACTGTTTTTT
>TRBD2|TRBJ2-1|TRBV20-1|.|15
CSASTAGGRGNEQFF
TGCAGTGCGTCAACGGCTGGCGGGAGGGGCAATGAGCAGTTCTTC
>.|TRBJ1-2|TRBV18|many|15
CASSARQVPDYGYTF
TGTGCCAGCTCAGCCCGACAGGTCCCGGACTATGGCTACACCTTC
>.|TRBJ2-4|TRBV2|many|13
CASRNIAKNIQYF
TGTGCCAGCAGGAACATAGCCAAAAACATTCAGTACTTC
>.|TRBJ2-3|TRBV5-1|many|16
CASSTGDRTSTDTQYF
TGCGCCAGCAGCACGGGGGACAGAACCAGCACAGATACGCAGTATTTT
>.|TRBJ2-7|TRBV9|many|13
CASSVGHRTQQYF
TGTGCCAGCAGCGTCGGACACCGAACGCAGCAGTACTTC
>TRBD1|TRBJ1-1|TRBV7-9|many|17
CASSPPSGTGGNTEAFF
TGTGCCAGCAGCCCACCATCAGGGACAGGGGGGAACACTGAAGCTTTCTTT
>.|TRBJ1-2|TRBV7-2|once|13
CASSLSSGDGYTF
TGTGCCAGCAGCTTGAGTTCGGGCGATGGCTACACCTTC
>TRBD1|TRBJ1-1|TRBV2|many|14
CASRRQGVGTEAFF
TGTGCCAGCAGGAGACAGGGCGTGGGCACTGAAGCTTTCTTT
>.|TRBJ1-1|TRBV7-9|many|14
CASSSKLTDTEAFF
TGTGCCAGCAGCTCGAAGTTAACCGACACTGAAGCTTTCTTT
>TRBD1|TRBJ1-1|TRBV29-1|many|12
CSVATGGTEAFF
TGCAGCGTCGCTACAGGGGGCACTGAAGCTTTCTTT
>.|TRBJ2-1|TRBV12-3/TRBV12-4|many|13
CASSQFGMHEQFF
TGTGCCAGCAGTCAATTCGGGATGCATGAGCAGTTCTTC
>.|TRBJ1-2|TRBV29-1|.|14
CSVGNLAGGPGYTF
TGCAGCGTTGGGAATCTGGCGGGGGGGCCAGGCTACACCTTC
>.|TRBJ1-1|TRBV12-5|many|14
CASGLGRQNTEAFF
TGTGCTAGTGGTTTGGGGCGACAGAACACTGAAGCTTTCTTT
>.|TRBJ2-7|TRBV20-1|.|12
CSARDSTYEQYF
TGCAGTGCTCGCGACAGCACCTACGAGCAGTACTTC
>.|TRBJ1-1|TRBV6-2/TRBV6-3|many|16
CASRTYDIGSYTEAFF
TGTGCCAGCAGAACATACGACATTGGGAGCTACACTGAAGCTTTCTTT
>TRBD1|TRBJ1-4|TRBV20-1|many|13
CSVRDREEEKLFF
TGCAGTGTCAGGGACAGGGAGGAGGAAAAACTGTTTTTT
>TRBD1|TRBJ2-3|TRBV5-1|many|13
CASSQDRTDTQYF
TGCGCCAGCAGCCAGGACAGGACAGATACGCAGTATTTT
>.|TRBJ2-1|TRBV14|many|13
CASSQTRGDEQFF
TGTGCCAGCAGCCAAACACGGGGAGATGAGCAGTTCTTC
>TRBD1|TRBJ1-1|TRBV11-1|once|14
CASSEGARDTEAFF
TGTGCCAGCAGCGAGGGGGCTCGGGACACTGAAGCTTTCTTT
>.|TRBJ1-2|TRBV4-2|many|15
CASSQEGSLGYGYTF
TGTGCCAGCAGCCAAGAGGGCAGCCTTGGCTATGGCTACACCTTC
>.|TRBJ2-7|TRBV27|many|13
CASSLIQGHEQYF
TGTGCCAGCAGTTTAATACAGGGACACGAGCAGTACTTC
>TRBD1|TRBJ1-4|TRBV25-1|many|16
CASSDGYRGLREKLFF
TGTGCCAGCAGTGACGGGTACAGGGGGCTGAGAGAAAAACTGTTTTTT